This T cell receptor beta chain is from a study of PD-L1 blockade in urothelial cancer (dated by TCRdb to about 2017). Context from the whole study: All patients started therapy around 2014 and received atezolizumab 1,200 mg intravenously every 3 weeks. Twenty-five of 29 patients were males with bladder-origin urothelial cancer, and about 65% of the 29 reported a prior smoking history. An ECOG performance status of 0 or 1 was recorded for the patients, and 0 to 3 prior chemotherapy regimens had been received by the patients. Blood samples were analyzed 3 weeks after the start of treatment (second dose) and 6 weeks after the start of treatment. A median of about 150,000 T cells and just over 80,000 unique TCRs was obtained from blood samples, and a median clonality of roughly 0.082 was observed. The study was an exploratory multi-omic analysis of somatic, immune and clinical correlates of response to PD-L1 blockade with atezolizumab in urothelial cancer. Pretreatment tumor samples and matched peripheral blood, collected serially before and after atezolizumab treatment, underwent TCR sequencing. Durable clinical benefit was defined as a progression-free survival longer than 6 months, and TCR features were additionally tested against progression-free survival and overall survival. In the same patients who had TCR sequencing, pretreatment tumors also underwent whole exome sequencing and RNA sequencing. Durable clinical benefit was achieved by nine patients and was not achieved by 20 patients. Pretreatment blood TCR-seq was available for twenty-nine patients, at least one posttreatment blood collection was obtained for about 24 patients, and tumor TCR-seq was available for about 24 patients. The research as a whole found: Small sample size (n ≈ 27) and many exploratory analyses mean the results are intended to be hypothesis-generating. At 3 weeks after the start of treatment, tumor-associated TCR clones in peripheral blood had expanded more in patients with durable benefit (n of about 21, p = 0.022). Improved progression-free and overall survival was found to be associated with pretreatment peripheral blood TCR clonality below the median.

A note on this clone: Its binding antigen is unknown. No much larger clonotype is one base removed from it; base qualities were not supplied.

Synthetic TCR analog templates were spiked into each PCR so that absolute template abundance could be estimated from read counts. The immunoSEQ assay used bias-controlled V and J gene primers to amplify TCRbeta CDR3 regions from genomic DNA. Sequencing of rearranged TCRbeta segments was done at approximately 20X coverage. In the source study's methods: Clustering was used to correct sequencing errors, and CDR3s were annotated against IMGT to assign V, D and J genes. Out-of-frame and stop-codon sequences were excluded, and only productive TCRbeta rearrangements were used in downstream analyses. To compute clonality, Shannon entropy was normalized by the log of the number of unique productive sequences and then subtracted from one. Clones differing between time points or between blood and tumor were identified by Fisher's exact test with Benjamini-Hochberg correction at adjusted p below 0.01. In TCRdb, the immuneACCESS table is reduced to in-frame sequences with V and J assigned. These tables do not hold every clone; where another copy was compared, an unresolved V gene accounts for under half, and the others remain unexplained. That table furnishes V, J and clone size, whereas the DNA furnished D and trimming. A total of 85,000 to 95,000 clones appear in this sample, approximately 88% of them only once. In total, the top ten clones hold 0.85% to 1% of the sample.

What the time point label conveys for this sample: pretreatment peripheral blood. The cohort comprised around 31 patients with locally advanced or metastatic urothelial carcinoma treated at Memorial Sloan Kettering on a trial protocol. Peripheral blood mononuclear cells were collected pretreatment and during treatment, at between 1 and 8 total time points per patient. The Qiagen DNeasy Blood extraction kit was used to purify genomic DNA from total PBMCs and from tumor samples. PBMCs were collected pretreatment and during treatment, and were isolated and stored as previously described. Spanning cysteine to phenylalanine, the CDR3 consists of 14 amino acids. The only DNA kept is the CDR3, 42 bases in frame from the first base. Per the germline V gene (reference sequence), SGHNT is the CDR1 and YYREEE is the CDR2. V is pared back by 4 bases and J by 10 bases, with 18 bases lying between the germline termini.

The chain is made from TRBV5-4 and TRBJ2-1; TRBD1 is perhaps the D gene, given 5 matching bases. The source of this sequence is an elderly woman with urothelial cancer. The material was PBMCs, obtained around atezolizumab (anti-PD-L1) treatment. The sequenced DNA: TGTGCCAGCAGCCGAACCACAGGCGAATGGGAGCAGTTCTTC. It translates to CASSRTTGEWEQFF.